The rows below give T cell receptor beta chains drawn from one sample of a study of blood T cell repertoires in COVID-19. Profiling relied on immunoSEQ multiplex PCR, and the TCRdb table lists in-frame clones only, not all of them. Among 35,000 to 40,000 clones listed, under 90% were seen once. The sample taken for sequencing was peripheral blood. These receptors were taken from a man between 65 and 80 years old with acute or convalescent COVID-19. The CDR3 runs from the conserved cysteine through the conserved F or W. D genes are given only for firm matches. Size tells how often a clone was seen (once, few, many) or the class of an expanded clone, and some rows leave it out.

TRBV9	-	TRBD2	TRBJ2-7	CASSLTGLASEQYF	TGTGCCAGCAGCTTAACGGGACTAGCGAGCGAGCAGTACTTC
TRBV6-1	-	-	TRBJ2-7	CASSDRSSSYEQYF	TGTGCCAGCAGTGATCGGTCGAGCTCCTACGAGCAGTACTTC
TRBV27	-	-	TRBJ2-7	CASSPLYGLPSNEQYF	TGTGCCAGCAGTCCTCTTTACGGACTACCCTCAAACGAGCAGTACTTC
TRBV4-3	-	-	TRBJ1-6	CASSQEGGSPLHF	TGCGCCAGCAGCCAAGAGGGAGGATCACCCCTCCACTTT
TRBV5-1	-	-	TRBJ2-5	CASSFGGGSSETQYF	TGCGCCAGCAGCTTTGGGGGCGGTTCATCGGAGACCCAGTACTTC
TRBV2	-	TRBD1	TRBJ1-5	CASRGQTNQPQHF	TGTGCCAGTAGGGGACAGACAAATCAGCCCCAGCATTTT
TRBV15	-	TRBD1	TRBJ1-5	CATSIGLPGTGRNQPQHF	TGTGCCACCAGCATAGGACTTCCCGGGACAGGGCGGAATCAGCCCCAGCATTTT
TRBV5-1	-	-	TRBJ1-1	CASSLAFRNTEAFF	TGCGCCAGCAGCTTGGCCTTTCGGAACACTGAAGCTTTCTTT
TRBV3-1/TRBV3-2	-	-	TRBJ2-2	CASREAGELFF	TGTGCCAGCAGGGAGGCCGGGGAGCTGTTTTTT
TRBV11-2	-	TRBD2	TRBJ2-2	CASSPGEGIRDTGELFF	TGTGCCAGCAGCCCGGGGGAGGGAATTCGGGACACCGGGGAGCTGTTTTTT
TRBV19	once	TRBD1	TRBJ1-1	CASSIAGQGTEAFF	TGTGCCAGTAGTATTGCGGGACAGGGCACTGAAGCTTTCTTT
TRBV29-1	-	TRBD1	TRBJ2-2	CSVVTGEITGELFF	TGCAGCGTTGTTACAGGGGAGATCACCGGGGAGCTGTTTTTT
TRBV5-1	-	TRBD2	TRBJ2-1	CASSIGLAGGNEQFF	TGCGCCAGCAGCATCGGACTAGCGGGGGGCAATGAGCAGTTCTTC
TRBV7-2	-	TRBD2	TRBJ2-2	CASSPGLAGTNTGELFF	TGTGCCAGCAGCCCGGGACTAGCGGGAACGAACACCGGGGAGCTGTTTTTT
TRBV11-2	-	TRBD2	TRBJ2-7	CASAGGGLAGSYEQYF	TGTGCCAGCGCCGGGGGCGGACTAGCGGGTTCCTACGAGCAGTACTTC
TRBV19	-	-	TRBJ2-5	CASSKGLKETQYF	TGTGCCAGTAGTAAGGGACTGAAAGAGACCCAGTACTTC
TRBV5-4	-	-	TRBJ2-5	CASSFGVYQETQYF	TGTGCCAGCAGCTTCGGAGTGTACCAAGAGACCCAGTACTTC
TRBV5-1	-	-	TRBJ2-7	CASRDGQSTEQYF	TGCGCCAGCAGGGACGGACAGTCAACCGAGCAGTACTTC
TRBV27	-	-	TRBJ2-7	CASSSSLREQYF	TGTGCCAGCAGTTCCTCCCTCAGAGAGCAGTACTTC
TRBV7-3	-	TRBD2	TRBJ2-1	CASSKGTSGGNEQFF	TGTGCCAGCAGCAAAGGGACTAGCGGGGGCAATGAGCAGTTCTTC
TRBV15	-	-	TRBJ2-5	CATSRDGSTSYGETQYF	TGTGCCACCAGCAGAGACGGCTCCACTAGCTACGGGGAGACCCAGTACTTC